This passage covers 12 T cell receptor beta chains from one sample sequenced in a study of response to subunit inactivated influenza vaccine. MiXCR, run by TCRdb on the RT-PCR reads, gives a single entry per CDR3 protein. The data hold more than 700,000 distinct CDR3 sequences, with around 20% observed a single time. Sequencing used PBMCs from blood, obtained 4 to 6 days after vaccination. These receptors were collected from a man aged 45-65 years who received an inactivated influenza vaccine.

This clonotype was seen just once. This chain uses TRBV6-5 with TRBJ2-7; the match to TRBD2 covers 7 bases. This CDR3 region has 14 residues. The germline CDR1 and CDR2 sequences are MNHEY and SVGAGI. V was pared by 1 base and J by 10 bases, with 10 bases of the junction left unmatched. CDR3 sequence (DNA): TGTGCCAGCAGTTACTTTGGCGGGAGAGATGAACAGTACTTC. Its translation is CASSYFGGRDEQYF.

This clonotype was seen a few times. V and J are TRBV27 and TRBJ2-2; D is possibly TRBD1 (6 bases). The germline gives CDR1 MNHEY, CDR2 SMNVEV (reference sequence). The CDR3 is made up of 16 amino acids. Trimming cost V 0 bases and J 2 bases, with 10 bases left between them. The CDR3 DNA is TGTGCCAGCAGTTTATCGAGGACAGTTAACACCGGGGAGCTGTTTTTT. It translates to CASSLSRTVNTGELFF.

Comments on this clonotype: At one end the junction does not follow the germline gene, possibly because of a read error. The rearrangement links TRBV5-4 to TRBJ2-3, with 13 bases matching TRBD2. Germline values: CDR1 SGHNT, CDR2 YYREEE (reference sequence). The CDR3 has 14 residues. The CDR3 sequence is CAISLGLAGYTQYF. CDR3 bases: TGTGCCATCAGCCTGGGACTAGCGGGATATACGCAGTATTTT.

Comment on this clonotype: With a much larger clone just one base away, this may be a read error. CDR3: CSVWTSGLNEQFF. The CDR3 DNA is TGCAGCGTGTGGACTAGCGGATTAAATGAGCAGTTCTTC. The chain carries TRBV29-1 and TRBJ2-1; 10 bases match TRBD2. Losses at the gene ends were 6 bases for V and 7 bases for J; bases not matched to a gene: 6. The CDR3 covers 13 residues. Germline CDR1 and CDR2: SQVTM and ANQGSEA.

The table lists this clonotype with many counts. The junction shows a germline mismatch at one end, possibly a read error. The rearrangement links TRBV5-1 to TRBJ2-2; D is ambiguous. This CDR3 has 15 residues. Germline V gene sequence: CDR1 SGHRS, CDR2 YFSETQ. This CDR3 reads CASSPRTGNTGELFF. In DNA, the CDR3 is TGTGCCAGCAGTCCCCGGACCGGGAACACCGGGGAGCTGTTTTTT.

There are many counts of this clonotype. This rearrangement joins TRBV5-1 to TRBJ2-3, with D perhaps matching TRBD1 (6 bases). V lost 4 bases and J 0 bases, leaving 9 bases between the germline ends. Germline loops: CDR1 SGHRS, CDR2 YFSETQ. The CDR3 has 14 residues. The CDR3 sequence: CASSPGTSTDTQYF. CDR3 coding DNA: TGCGCCAGCAGCCCGGGGACAAGCACAGATACGCAGTATTTT.

This clonotype was picked up a small number of times. The gene calls are TRBV6-2 or TRBV6-3 and TRBJ1-1; D might be TRBD1 (5 bases). The CDR3 runs 16 residues. Germline loops: CDR1 MNHEY, CDR2 SVGEGT. Trimming shortened V by 0 bases and J by 0 bases, and 11 bases separated the two germline ends. Here the CDR3 reads CASSYSGTAMNTEAFF. CDR3 sequence (DNA): TGTGCCAGCAGTTACTCCGGGACGGCAATGAACACTGAAGCTTTCTTT.

This clonotype was seen a handful of times. The V call is TRBV5-6, the J call TRBJ2-7; TRBD2 is a possible D gene (5 bases). V lost 0 bases and J lost 2, with 9 bases in between. Germline-derived CDR1 and CDR2 are SGHDT and YYEEEE. This CDR3 is 14 amino acids long. CDR3: CASSLGTYTYEQYF. CDR3 coding DNA: TGTGCCAGCAGCTTGGGGACTTATACCTACGAGCAGTACTTC.

V and J are TRBV5-6 and TRBJ2-1, with D perhaps matching TRBD1 (5 bases). Germline V gene sequence: CDR1 SGHDT, CDR2 YYEEEE. Trimming cost V 0 bases and J 3 bases, with 19 bases left between them. This CDR3 spans 18 amino acids. CDR3 DNA sequence: TGTGCCAGCAGCTTGGTGGCAGGGTCCCTACGTCTCTACAATGAGCAGTTCTTC. Translating it yields CASSLVAGSLRLYNEQFF. Based on the CDR3 plus reference TRBV5-6 and TRBJ2-1, the full variable domain is DAGVTQSPTHLIKTRGQQVTLRCSPKSGHDTVSWYQQALGQGPQFIFQYYEEEERQRGNFPDRFSGHQFPNYSSELNVNALLLGDSALYLCASSLVAGSLRLYNEQFFGPGTRLTVL.

The chain is built from TRBV28 and TRBJ2-1; D gene unclear. V lost 4 bases, J lost 2 bases, and 12 bases lay in between. The CDR3 is 15 amino acids. Germline V gene sequence: CDR1 MDHEN, CDR2 SYDVKM. DNA of the CDR3: TGTGCCAGCAGTTCCGTGGACGTAACCTACAATGAGCAGTTCTTC. Its protein product is CASSSVDVTYNEQFF.

The rearrangement joins TRBV12-3 or TRBV12-4 to TRBJ2-3, with a weak D call TRBD2 (5 bases). The ends were cut back, 6 bases at V and 6 bases at J, with 13 bases in the middle. This CDR3 spans 13 amino acids. CDR3 region: CASRRTEADTQYF. CDR3 in DNA: TGTGCCAGCAGGAGGACGGAGGCGGATACGCAGTATTTT.

This sequence joins TRBV10-3 and TRBJ1-1; TRBD1 matches at 10 bases. Germline V gene sequence: CDR1 ENHRY, CDR2 SYGVKD. Trimming took 4 bases from V and 6 from J; bases not matched to a gene: 11. This CDR3 is built from 16 residues. In DNA form, the CDR3 reads TGTGCCATCAGTGTCTTATCCGGGACAGGGGTACCTGAAGCTTTCTTT. Encoded protein: CAISVLSGTGVPEAFF.